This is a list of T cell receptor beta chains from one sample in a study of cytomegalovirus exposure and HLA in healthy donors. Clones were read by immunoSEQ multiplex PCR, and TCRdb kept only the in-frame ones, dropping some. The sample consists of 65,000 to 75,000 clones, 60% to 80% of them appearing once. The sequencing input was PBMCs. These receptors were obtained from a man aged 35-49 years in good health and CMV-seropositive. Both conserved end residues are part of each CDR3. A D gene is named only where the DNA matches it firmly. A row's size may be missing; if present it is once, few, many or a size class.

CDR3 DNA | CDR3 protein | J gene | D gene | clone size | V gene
TGCGCCAGCAGCCAAACAGGGCGAGAGACCCAGTACTTC | CASSQTGRETQYF | TRBJ2-5 | NA | few | TRBV4-3
TGTGCCAGCGCTCGGGAGGGTCAGCCCCAGCATTTT | CASAREGQPQHF | TRBJ1-5 | NA | NA | TRBV19
TGCAGTGGACTAGGGGTCTACGAGCAGTACTTC | CSGLGVYEQYF | TRBJ2-7 | NA | NA | TRBV20-1
TGCAGCGTTGATAGCGGGGGGGAGCGCTACAATGAGCAGTTCTTC | CSVDSGGERYNEQFF | TRBJ2-1 | TRBD2 | NA | TRBV29-1
TGTGCCAGCAGCGTAGACTCCGCTAGCGGGGGACTGAGCTCCTACAATGAGCAGTTCTTC | CASSVDSASGGLSSYNEQFF | TRBJ2-1 | TRBD2 | NA | TRBV9
TGTGCCAGCAGCCCGGGACAGAATTCCGACAATGAGCAGTTCTTC | CASSPGQNSDNEQFF | TRBJ2-1 | TRBD1 | NA | TRBV5-4
TGTGCCAGCAGGCAGGGGGCTGAATACGAGCAGTACTTC | CASRQGAEYEQYF | TRBJ2-7 | TRBD1 | once | TRBV11-2
TGTGCGGGGGGGGTAGGAGATACGCAGTATTTT | CAGGVGDTQYF | TRBJ2-3 | TRBD2 | NA | TRBV2
TGCGCCAGCAGCCAAGATTCCAGGCAGTTCTTC | CASSQDSRQFF | TRBJ2-1 | NA | NA | TRBV4-1
TGTGCCAGCAGCTTTGCGGGGGGTTTTAAGCAGTTCTTC | CASSFAGGFKQFF | TRBJ2-1 | TRBD2 | NA | TRBV7-9
TGTGCCAGCTCACCGACAGTTAACACTGAAGCTTTCTTT | CASSPTVNTEAFF | TRBJ1-1 | NA | few | TRBV18
TGTGCCAGCAGCTTGGGGGCGGGGGTCGCCTACGAGCAGTACTTC | CASSLGAGVAYEQYF | TRBJ2-7 | TRBD2 | NA | TRBV5-5
TGTGCCAGCAGTTACCGTAGAGCGGGACCCTACGAGCAGTACTTC | CASSYRRAGPYEQYF | TRBJ2-7 | TRBD2 | NA | TRBV6-5
TGTGCCAGCAGCCTACAGGGAGATGATGGCTACACCTTC | CASSLQGDDGYTF | TRBJ1-2 | NA | NA | TRBV7-9
TGTGCCAGCAGCTTTCTAGCGGGGTACGGGGAGACCCAGTACTTC | CASSFLAGYGETQYF | TRBJ2-5 | TRBD2 | NA | TRBV7-2
TGTGCCAGCTCTCCGACTCACGAGCAGTACTTC | CASSPTHEQYF | TRBJ2-7 | NA | NA | TRBV18
TGCGCCAGCAGCCAAGATTGGAGCGGGAGGGCCTTGGTCACAGATACGCAGTATTTT | CASSQDWSGRALVTDTQYF | TRBJ2-3 | TRBD2 | NA | TRBV4-3
TGTGCCAGCAGCGAAGGACATTCAGGGGGAGAGACCCAGTACTTC | CASSEGHSGGETQYF | TRBJ2-5 | TRBD1 | NA | TRBV11-2
TGTGCCATCAGTGAGTCGCGGGATCAGCCCCAGCATTTT | CAISESRDQPQHF | TRBJ1-5 | NA | few | TRBV10-3
TGTGCCAGCAGTTTAAACGGCGGGGGGACCTACAATGAGCAGTTCTTC | CASSLNGGGTYNEQFF | TRBJ2-1 | TRBD2 | NA | TRBV27
TGCGCCAGCAGTGGACAGGGGGCATCTGAAGCTTTCTTT | CASSGQGASEAFF | TRBJ1-1 | TRBD1 | NA | TRBV5-1
TGTGCCTGGAGTGTACATCGGACTAGCGGGAGGTTAGGCTCAGAGACCCAGTACTTC | CAWSVHRTSGRLGSETQYF | TRBJ2-5 | TRBD2 | NA | TRBV30
TGTGCCAGCAGCTTAGCGGCTTGGGGCTCTGGCACAGATACGCAGTATTTT | CASSLAAWGSGTDTQYF | TRBJ2-3 | NA | NA | TRBV7-2
TGTGCCAGCAATTCATACCAAGAGACCCAGTACTTC | CASNSYQETQYF | TRBJ2-5 | NA | NA | TRBV2
TGTGCCAGCAGCGTCTCGGACAGGGGGTTGGGTGAGCAGTTCTTC | CASSVSDRGLGEQFF | TRBJ2-1 | TRBD1 | once | TRBV9
TGTGCCAGCAACCCGGACAGGGATAGGGACATTCAGTACTTC | CASNPDRDRDIQYF | TRBJ2-4 | TRBD1 | few | TRBV7-2
TGTGCCGCGGGGGGTGTGGGGGTTAATACGCAGTATTTT | CAAGGVGVNTQYF | TRBJ2-3 | TRBD2 | NA | TRBV6-6
TGCGCCAGCAGCGACGGGACAGCTAGCAATCAGCCCCAGCATTTT | CASSDGTASNQPQHF | TRBJ1-5 | TRBD1 | few | TRBV5-1
TGTGCCAGTAGTGACAGGGTTTATCAGCCCCAGCATTTT | CASSDRVYQPQHF | TRBJ1-5 | TRBD1 | NA | TRBV19
TGTTCCAGCAGCCTTAGCGGGACCCCATACAATGAGCAGTTCTTC | CSSSLSGTPYNEQFF | TRBJ2-1 | TRBD2 | NA | TRBV7-9
TGTGCCAGTAGTGCCGGGAGTGGGGCCTACAATGAGCAGTTCTTC | CASSAGSGAYNEQFF | TRBJ2-1 | NA | once | TRBV19
TGTGCCAGCAGTTTAGAGGGTAGGGCTGAAGCTTTCTTT | CASSLEGRAEAFF | TRBJ1-1 | NA | medium-sized | TRBV27
TGTGCCAGCAGCTTAGGGACAGGGGGCATCTCTGGAAACACCATATATTTT | CASSLGTGGISGNTIYF | TRBJ1-3 | TRBD1 | once | TRBV13
TGTGCCAGCAGTTACTCTGGGACACATCCTGCCTATGGCTACACCTTC | CASSYSGTHPAYGYTF | TRBJ1-2 | NA | once | TRBV6-5
TGTGCCAGCAGTTACTATGGCGGCGACACAGATACGCAGTATTTT | CASSYYGGDTDTQYF | TRBJ2-3 | NA | few | TRBV6-5
TGTGCCAGCACCACAGGGGTCGATGAGCAGTTCTTC | CASTTGVDEQFF | TRBJ2-1 | TRBD1 | NA | TRBV11-3
TGTGCCTCCCCGAACAGGAGCACTGAAGCTTTCTTT | CASPNRSTEAFF | TRBJ1-1 | NA | few | TRBV27
TGTGCAAGTCGCTCCCCGGCGATGGGCATCGGGGAGCTGTTTTTT | CASRSPAMGIGELFF | TRBJ2-2 | NA | few | TRBV12-2
TGTGCCATCAGTGAAAGAGGACAGCCTTCACCCCTCCACTTT | CAISERGQPSPLHF | TRBJ1-6 | NA | NA | TRBV10-3
TGTGCCAGCAGATTGACAGGGGGCGCCCGGGAGACCCAGTACTTC | CASRLTGGARETQYF | TRBJ2-5 | TRBD1 | NA | TRBV6-1
TGTGCCAGCAGTGGGAGACCTGAGGGCACAGATACGCAGTATTTT | CASSGRPEGTDTQYF | TRBJ2-3 | NA | NA | TRBV9
TGCAGCGTTTACGGACAGGCTGAGTATGGCTACACCTTC | CSVYGQAEYGYTF | TRBJ1-2 | TRBD1 | few | TRBV29-1
TGTGCCAGCAGCAAACTAGCGGGAGTGTCCGAGCAGTACTTC | CASSKLAGVSEQYF | TRBJ2-7 | TRBD2 | NA | TRBV7-2
TGTGCCAGTAACTACGCCCCGAACGCTATGAACACTGAAGCTTTCTTT | CASNYAPNAMNTEAFF | TRBJ1-1 | NA | NA | TRBV19
TGTGCCAGCTCACCAGACAGGGGAGAGAATACGCAGTATTTT | CASSPDRGENTQYF | TRBJ2-3 | TRBD1 | few | TRBV18
TGTGCCAGCAGCCCTGCGGGGACGATGGCTGAAGCTTTCTTT | CASSPAGTMAEAFF | TRBJ1-1 | NA | NA | TRBV7-2
TGTGCCAGCAGTGGAGGGGACTTCGGAAACACCATATATTTT | CASSGGDFGNTIYF | TRBJ1-3 | NA | few | TRBV6-6
TGTGCCAGCAGCCTCGACTCAACCTACGAGCAGTACTTC | CASSLDSTYEQYF | TRBJ2-7 | NA | NA | TRBV4-2
TGCGCCAGCAGACTCGAGCCGATCTCCTACGAGCAGTACTTC | CASRLEPISYEQYF | TRBJ2-7 | NA | once | TRBV5-1
TGTGCCAGCAGCCAAGATCCTAGCGGGGGGGCAGACGAGCAGTACTTC | CASSQDPSGGADEQYF | TRBJ2-7 | TRBD2 | NA | TRBV4-2
TGTGCCAGCAGCTTGGAGAACAGGGATAATTCACCCCTCCACTTT | CASSLENRDNSPLHF | TRBJ1-6 | NA | NA | TRBV5-4
TGCGCCAGCAGGGACGGGACAGGGGCTTCCGAGCAGTACTTC | CASRDGTGASEQYF | TRBJ2-7 | TRBD1 | NA | TRBV5-1
TGTGCCAGCAGCCGCGGACAGGCACAAGAGACCCAGTACTTC | CASSRGQAQETQYF | TRBJ2-5 | TRBD1 | medium-sized | TRBV7-9